This T cell receptor beta chain was documented in a study of beta chain features in type 1 diabetes. Study in general: No age, gender or cell yield differences were seen between patients and healthy donors. Study outcomes and limitations: In comparison with healthy donors, patients had naive, central memory and Treg TCRB repertoires that appeared more similar.

The V end lost 3 bases, the J end lost 1 base, and 16 bases lay between the germline ends. Germline V gene lookup returns CDR1 KGHSH and CDR2 LQKENI. There are 16 residues in the CDR3. The authors reverse transcribed all of the isolated RNA, so sequencing captured expressed TCRB transcripts. The read count averaged about 3.6 million across naive, central memory and regulatory T cell samples. Measured with immunoSEQ multiplex PCR; TCRdb has only the in-frame clones, and not every one. The sample shows around 290,000 clones, roughly 8% of them seen only once. Remarks on this clone: Its antigen is as yet unknown.

The V gene is TRBV18, the J gene TRBJ2-7; no reliable D call. Input material: central memory CD4+ T cells from blood. This TCR derives from a woman under 30 in good health. CDR3 DNA: TGTGCCAGCTCACCTATGGCGGACCTCCTATCCTACGAGCAGTACTTC. Its protein product is CASSPMADLLSYEQYF.